These 8 T cell receptor beta chains came from one sample sequenced in a study of T cells in Graves' hyperthyroidism and ophthalmopathy. Amplification targeted TCR beta CDR3 regions from RNA transcripts. The HTBI set primed first-round TCR CDR3 RT-PCR. TCRdb reanalysed the multiplex PCR reads using MiXCR and keeps one entry per CDR3 protein. This sample has roughly 570,000 distinct CDR3 sequences, with roughly 46% found just once. The sequencing sample was made of peripheral blood or thyroid tissue (not recorded which). The receptors shown here come from an adult woman with Graves' disease, either hyperthyroidism or ophthalmopathy (not recorded which).

This clonotype was recorded only once. The V and J genes are TRBV4-3 and TRBJ1-5; no firm D call. The V end was cut by 1 base, the J end by 1 base, with 5 bases between. Germline assignment: CDR1 LGHNA and CDR2 YSLEER. CDR3 length equals 14 residues. The CDR3 nucleotides read TGCGCCAGCAGCCAAGTTGAGAGCAATCAGCCCCAGCATTTT. Translation gives CASSQVESNQPQHF.

At least ten counts were recorded for this clonotype. The genes are TRBV9 and TRBJ2-6; the D gene is possibly TRBD2 (6 bases). The germline V gene has CDR1 SGDLS and CDR2 YYNGEE. Trimming took off 2 bases at V and 1 base at J, with 13 bases between the two ends. The CDR3 length is 17 residues. Here the CDR3 DNA reads TGTGCCAGCAGCGTGACGGCAGGGAGGTCTGGGGCCAACGTCCTGACTTTC. Translating it yields CASSVTAGRSGANVLTF.

This sequence joins TRBV20-1 and TRBJ2-5, with a possible D match to TRBD2 (5 bases). The CDR3 spans 14 residues. Germline CDR1 DFQATT, CDR2 SNEGSKA (reference sequence). Trimming took 2 bases from V and 9 from J, leaving 19 bases between them. In DNA form, the CDR3 reads TGCAGTGCTAGAAGTGCGAGGGAAAATCAGCCCCAGTACTTC. Translated: CSARSARENQPQYF.

The V gene is TRBV6-6, the J gene TRBJ1-6, with TRBD1 matching over 7 bases. The CDR3 contains 16 residues. CDR1 and CDR2 (germline): MNHNY, SVGAGI (reference sequence). With V trimmed by 2 bases and J by 3 bases, 4 bases remained unmatched. This chain's CDR3 is CASSYGTARYNSPLHF. As DNA, the CDR3 is TGTGCCAGCAGTTACGGGACAGCGCGCTATAATTCACCCCTCCACTTT.

V usage is TRBV5-1 and J usage is TRBJ2-6; 9 bases align to TRBD1. The CDR3 covers 17 residues. CDR1 is SGHRS and CDR2 is YFSETQ in the germline V gene. V trimming: 4 bases; J trimming: 3 bases; junction bases outside the gene matches: 8. In nucleotides, the CDR3 is TGCGCCAGCAGCCCCGGGACAGGGAGAGGTGGGGCCAACGTCCTGACTTTC. This encodes CASSPGTGRGGANVLTF.

The sample holds many counts of this clonotype. The chain couples TRBV5-4 to TRBJ1-2, with unresolved D. Germline CDR1 reads SGHNT; CDR2 reads YYREEE (reference sequence). V dropped 0 bases and J dropped 5 bases, with 11 bases sitting between them. The CDR3 is 14 residues long. The CDR3 sequence: CASSLAYGSYGYTF. The DNA for the CDR3 is TGTGCCAGCAGCTTGGCCTACGGGTCTTATGGCTACACCTTC.

V is TRBV25-1 and J is TRBJ1-1; possibly TRBD1 for D (6 bases). The length of the CDR3 is 14 residues. Germline assignment: CDR1 MGHDK and CDR2 SYGVNS. Trimming took off 4 bases at V and 4 bases at J, with 13 bases between the two ends. CDR3 residues: CASSAPTGFTEAFF. The CDR3 bases are TGTGCCAGCAGTGCTCCAACAGGGTTCACTGAAGCTTTCTTT.

CDR3 amino acids: CAWSSGRNSPLHF. The DNA of the CDR3 is TGTGCCTGGAGCTCTGGACGCAATTCACCCCTCCACTTT. The chain links TRBV30 to TRBJ1-6; D remains unclear. Germline CDR1 reads GTSNPN; CDR2 reads SVGIG (reference sequence). Between the trimmed V and J ends, which lost 3 bases and 7 bases, there was a span of 10 bases. The CDR3 loop spans 13 amino acids.